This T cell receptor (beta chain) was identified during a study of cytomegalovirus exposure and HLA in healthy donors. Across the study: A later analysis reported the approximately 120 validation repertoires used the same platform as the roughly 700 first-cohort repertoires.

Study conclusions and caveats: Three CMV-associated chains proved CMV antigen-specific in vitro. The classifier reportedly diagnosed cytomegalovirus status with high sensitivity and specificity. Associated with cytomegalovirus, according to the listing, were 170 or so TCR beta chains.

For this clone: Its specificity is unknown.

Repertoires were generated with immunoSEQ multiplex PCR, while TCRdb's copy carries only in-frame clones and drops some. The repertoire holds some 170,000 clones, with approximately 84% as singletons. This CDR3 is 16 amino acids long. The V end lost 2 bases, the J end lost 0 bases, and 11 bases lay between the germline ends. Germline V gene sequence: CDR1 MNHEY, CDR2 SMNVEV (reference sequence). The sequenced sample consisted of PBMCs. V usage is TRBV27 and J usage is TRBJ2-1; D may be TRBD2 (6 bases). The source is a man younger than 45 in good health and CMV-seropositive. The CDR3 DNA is TGTGCCAGCAGTTTACTAGCGCTGAGCTCCTACAATGAGCAGTTCTTC. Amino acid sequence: CASSLLALSSYNEQFF.